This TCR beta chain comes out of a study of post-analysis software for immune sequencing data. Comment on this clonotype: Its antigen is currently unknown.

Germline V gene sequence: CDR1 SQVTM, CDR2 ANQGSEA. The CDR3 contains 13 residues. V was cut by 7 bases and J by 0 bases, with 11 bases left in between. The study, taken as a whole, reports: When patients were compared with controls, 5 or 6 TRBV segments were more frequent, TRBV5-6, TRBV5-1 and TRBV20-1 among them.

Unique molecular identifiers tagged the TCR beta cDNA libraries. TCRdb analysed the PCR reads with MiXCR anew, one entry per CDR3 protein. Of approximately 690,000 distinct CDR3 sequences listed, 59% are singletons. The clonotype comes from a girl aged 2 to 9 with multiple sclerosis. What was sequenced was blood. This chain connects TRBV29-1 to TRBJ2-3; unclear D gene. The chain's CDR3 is CSADLQSTDTQYF. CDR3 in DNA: TGCAGCGCTGACCTACAGAGCACAGATACGCAGTATTTT.